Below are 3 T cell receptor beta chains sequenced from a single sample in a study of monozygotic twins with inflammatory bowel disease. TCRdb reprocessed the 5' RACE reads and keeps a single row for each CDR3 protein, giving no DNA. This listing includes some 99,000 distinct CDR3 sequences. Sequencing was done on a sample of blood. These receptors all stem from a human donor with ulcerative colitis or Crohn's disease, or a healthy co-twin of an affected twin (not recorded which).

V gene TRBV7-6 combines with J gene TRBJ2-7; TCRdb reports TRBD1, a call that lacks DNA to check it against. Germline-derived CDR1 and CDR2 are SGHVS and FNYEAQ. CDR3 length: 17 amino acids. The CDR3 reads CASSLGVRERGHYEQYF. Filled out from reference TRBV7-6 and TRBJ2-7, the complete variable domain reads GAGVSQSPRYKVTKRGQDVALRCDPISGHVSLYWYRQALGQGPEFLTYFNYEAQQDKSGLPNDRFSAERPEGSISTLTIQRTEQRDSAMYRCASSLGVRERGHYEQYFGPGTRLTVT.

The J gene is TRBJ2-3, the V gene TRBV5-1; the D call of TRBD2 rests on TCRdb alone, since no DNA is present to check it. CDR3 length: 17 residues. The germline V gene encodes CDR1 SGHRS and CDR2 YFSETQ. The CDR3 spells CASSWPLAGGSTDTQYF.

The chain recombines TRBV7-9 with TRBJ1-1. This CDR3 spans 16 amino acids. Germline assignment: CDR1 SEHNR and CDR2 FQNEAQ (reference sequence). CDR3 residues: CASSSPQKDMNTEAFF.